One and the same sample provided the 30 T cell receptor beta chains below, sequenced in a study of blood T cell repertoires in COVID-19. Sequencing was performed with immunoSEQ multiplex PCR; in TCRdb, only in-frame clones are kept and a portion is missing. The profile covers about 33,000 clones, with roughly 88% appearing a single time and around 5.8% taken by the ten largest. Sequencing used peripheral blood. These receptors were collected from a human donor in a cohort sampled during active COVID-19.

The J gene is TRBJ1-1, the V gene TRBV6-5; D might be TRBD1 (5 bases). Per germline, CDR1 MNHEY and CDR2 SVGAGI. V gave up 6 bases and J gave up 11 bases, with 19 bases separating them. CDR3 length: 13 residues. The CDR3 region has the DNA TGTGCCAGCAGGGACCAGCCGGGGGTCGGGGCTTTCTTT. As protein: CASRDQPGVGAFF.

V gene TRBV19 combines with J gene TRBJ2-7; 10 nucleotides line up with TRBD2. This CDR3 is built from 15 residues. The V gene end was trimmed by 3 bases and the J gene end by 2 bases; junction bases not matched to a gene: 4. Germline V gene sequence: CDR1 LNHDA, CDR2 SQIVND (reference sequence). In DNA, the CDR3 is TGTGCCAGTAGTATTCACACTAGCGGGGCCTACGAGCAGTACTTC. Its translation: CASSIHTSGAYEQYF.

This chain joins TRBV11-2 and TRBJ1-2; tentatively, D is TRBD1 (5 bases). The length of the CDR3 is 16 residues. Germline lookup yields CDR1 SGHAT and CDR2 FQNNGV. Trimming left V 2 bases short and J 8 bases short, with 21 bases between. As DNA, the CDR3 is TGTGCCAGCAGCTTAAGGGGCGGGACGGGCTATGGCGGCTACACCTTC. It is translated as CASSLRGGTGYGGYTF.

This clone was found once. V usage is TRBV18 and J usage is TRBJ2-3, with 9 bases matching TRBD2. With V trimmed by 2 bases and J by 2 bases, 8 bases remained unmatched. This CDR3 comprises 17 residues. Per the germline V gene, CDR1 is KGHSH and CDR2 is LQKENI. CDR3 nucleotide sequence: TGTGCCAGCTCACCATTTAAAACTAGCGGGCACACAGATACGCAGTATTTT. Protein product: CASSPFKTSGHTDTQYF. The full variable domain, completed using reference TRBV18 and TRBJ2-3, is NAGVMQNPRHLVRRRGQEARLRCSPMKGHSHVYWYRQLPEEGLKFMVYLQKENIIDESGMPKERFSAEFPKEGPSILRIQQVVRGDSAAYFCASSPFKTSGHTDTQYFGPGTRLTVL.

This chain links TRBV6-5 with TRBJ2-2; D possibly corresponds to TRBD1 (7 bases). This CDR3 has 14 residues. V gave up 6 bases and J gave up 9 bases, with 17 bases separating them. The germline gives CDR1 MNHEY, CDR2 SVGAGI. The CDR3 protein is CASRTSEGAWELFF. The CDR3 bases are TGTGCCAGCAGGACTTCGGAGGGGGCTTGGGAGCTGTTTTTT.

This chain connects TRBV24-1 to TRBJ2-2; 8 bases map to TRBD1. V lost 4 bases to trimming and J lost 3 bases; unmatched junction nucleotides: 6. CDR1 and CDR2 from the germline V gene are KGHDR and SFDVKD. There are 16 residues in the CDR3. DNA of the CDR3: TGTGCCACCAGTGACCCAGGACAGGGAGACACCGGGGAGCTGTTTTTT. Its translation is CATSDPGQGDTGELFF.

This clone was counted between two and nine times. The rearrangement joins TRBV7-3 to TRBJ2-3, with 10 bases aligning to TRBD2. Per germline, CDR1 SGHTA and CDR2 FQGTGA. The CDR3 consists of 18 residues. After removal of 2 bases from V and 5 bases from J, the junction contained 13 bases not matched to a gene. This chain's CDR3 is CASSLLEGSGRGGDTQYF. The CDR3 DNA sequence: TGTGCCAGCAGCTTATTGGAAGGGAGCGGGAGGGGCGGAGATACGCAGTATTTT.

The V call is TRBV6-5, the J call TRBJ2-5; 7 bases line up with TRBD1. The CDR3 length is 15 residues. The germline V gene has CDR1 MNHEY and CDR2 SVGAGI. J gave up 7 bases and V 5 bases, and 13 bases lay outside the gene matches. CDR3 sequence reads: CASSNRDSFGVTQYF. The DNA of the CDR3 is TGTGCCAGCAGTAACCGGGACAGCTTTGGGGTGACCCAGTACTTC.

The CDR3 nucleotides are TGTGCCAGCAGCCAAGGGTCACAGGGGATTCAGTATTTT. It encodes CASSQGSQGIQYF. V gene TRBV3-1 (or the pseudogene TRBV3-2) combines with J gene TRBJ2-3; 7 nucleotides line up with TRBD1. V gave up 1 base and J gave up 12 bases; unmatched junction bases: 7. Per germline, CDR1 LGHDT and CDR2 YNNKEL (reference sequence). The CDR3 is 13 amino acids.

V gene TRBV10-2 combines with J gene TRBJ1-4; 11 bases match TRBD1. The CDR3 contains 14 residues. Germline V gene data show CDR1 as WSHSY and CDR2 as SAAADI. The V gene end was trimmed by 4 bases and the J gene end by 7 bases; junction bases not matched to a gene: 2. CDR3 amino acids: CASSVGTGGEKLFF. The CDR3 DNA follows: TGCGCCAGCAGTGTCGGGACAGGGGGTGAAAAACTGTTTTTT.

The chain uses TRBV7-9 and TRBJ2-1; TRBD2 is a possible D gene (6 bases). This CDR3 has 14 residues. V was clipped by 3 bases and J by 7 bases, with 13 bases between them. Germline-derived CDR1 and CDR2 are SEHNR and FQNEAQ (reference sequence). The CDR3 DNA sequence: TGTGCCAGCAGCTTGGACTACCTGGGAAATGAGCAGTTCTTC. Translated, it gives CASSLDYLGNEQFF.

The chain employs TRBV2 and TRBJ2-7; tentatively, D is TRBD2 (6 bases). There are 16 residues in the CDR3. Trimming took off 2 bases at V and 2 bases at J, with 16 bases between the two ends. The germline V gene encodes CDR1 SNHLY and CDR2 FYNNEI. DNA for the CDR3: TGTGCCAGCAGTGAATCGCCTAGCGTTCCTCCCTACGAGCAGTACTTC. Translation: CASSESPSVPPYEQYF.

The V gene is TRBV20-1, the J gene TRBJ1-6; TRBD1 agrees at 7 bases. Trimming took 3 bases from V and 7 from J; bases not matched to a gene: 3. Germline V CDR1 and CDR2: DFQATT, SNEGSKA (reference sequence). CDR3 length equals 13 residues. For the CDR3, the DNA is TGCAGTGCTAGTCAGGGGGTAAATTCACCCCTCCACTTT. It translates to CSASQGVNSPLHF.

The V and J genes are TRBV11-3 and TRBJ2-3; 9 bases are shared with TRBD1. The CDR3 totals 15 residues. V trimming: 2 bases; J trimming: 5 bases; junction bases outside the gene matches: 5. Looked up from germline, CDR1 is SGHNT and CDR2 is YENEEA. CDR3 in DNA: TGTGCCAGCAGCTTAACACAGGGGGCGGAAGATACGCAGTATTTT. Translating gives CASSLTQGAEDTQYF.

The chain employs TRBV19 and TRBJ2-7; 12 bases line up with TRBD1. The CDR3 sequence is 15 residues long. Germline CDR1 is LNHDA and CDR2 is SQIVND (reference sequence). V was pared by 6 bases and J by 7 bases, with 10 bases of the junction left unmatched. In DNA form, the CDR3 reads TGTGCCAGTAGGTTCGGGACAGGGGGCTCGGGGGAGCAGTACTTC. Protein: CASRFGTGGSGEQYF. The full variable domain, completed using reference TRBV19 and TRBJ2-7, is DGGITQSPKYLFRKEGQNVTLSCEQNLNHDAMYWYRQDPGQGLRLIYYSQIVNDFQKGDIAEGYSVSREKKESFPLTVTSAQKNPTAFYLCASRFGTGGSGEQYFGPGTRLTVT.

V is TRBV6-2 or TRBV6-3 and J is TRBJ2-7, with a possible D match to TRBD2 (5 bases). CDR3 length: 14 amino acids. Trimming stripped 5 bases from V and 3 bases from J, with 14 bases between. The germline gives CDR1 MNHEY, CDR2 SVGEGT. CDR3 residues: CASSRSAADYEQYF. CDR3 nucleotide sequence: TGTGCCAGCAGTAGATCAGCGGCCGACTACGAGCAGTACTTC.

In DNA form, the CDR3 reads TGTGCCAGCAGCGTACGAGGACTAGCGGGAGTTAACAATGAGCAGTTCTTC. This translates into CASSVRGLAGVNNEQFF. The chain has TRBV9 and TRBJ2-1; 13 bases are shared with TRBD2. The V and J ends lost 1 base and 5 bases, in that order; junction bases with no gene match: 6. The CDR3 loop spans 17 amino acids. The germline gives CDR1 SGDLS, CDR2 YYNGEE.

This clone has only one observation. V and J are TRBV24-1 and TRBJ2-7, with 7 bases that match TRBD2. Unmatched junction bases numbered 18, after V lost 0 bases and J lost 5 bases. There are 19 residues in the CDR3. Germline CDR1 KGHDR, CDR2 SFDVKD. The CDR3 region has the DNA TGTGCCACCAGTGATTTGCAAGCTTCGAGGGAGGGGATACATAACGAGCAGTACTTC. Residues: CATSDLQASREGIHNEQYF.

The chain carries TRBV18 and TRBJ2-5; TRBD1 matches at 8 bases. Trimming cost V 4 bases and J 5 bases; bases outside gene matches: 9. The germline CDR1 and CDR2 sequences are KGHSH and LQKENI. CDR3 length equals 15 residues. DNA of the CDR3: TGTGCCAGCTCACAAGGGACAGGCAGTAGCGAGACCCAGTACTTC. Residues: CASSQGTGSSETQYF.

This chain connects TRBV4-1 to TRBJ2-5; perhaps TRBD1 as D (6 bases). Trimming stripped 1 base from V and 0 bases from J, with 18 bases between. Germline CDR1 and CDR2: MGHRA and YSYEKL. This CDR3 comprises 18 residues. The CDR3 DNA is TGCGCCAGCAGCCAAGGCGGTAGGATCACAGGGTACCAAGAGACCCAGTACTTC. This sequence encodes CASSQGGRITGYQETQYF.

The chain links TRBV19 to TRBJ2-1; perhaps TRBD1 as D (5 bases). CDR1 is LNHDA, CDR2 SQIVND, per germline (reference sequence). The CDR3 totals 12 residues. Trimming left V 6 bases short and J 15 bases short, with 18 bases between. DNA of the CDR3: TGTGCCAGTAGCCCTGGGGCCCTCCCCCTGTTCTTC. It yields the protein CASSPGALPLFF.

The rearrangement links TRBV4-3 to TRBJ2-1, with 7 bases that match TRBD1. V shed 1 base and J 8 bases; nucleotides not matched to a gene: 5. This CDR3 comprises 14 residues. Germline V CDR1 and CDR2: LGHNA, YSLEER. The chain's CDR3 is CASSQGDSFDEQFF. The CDR3 DNA is TGCGCCAGCAGCCAAGGGGACAGCTTCGATGAGCAGTTCTTC.

Only one count was recorded for this clone. This chain links TRBV7-6 with TRBJ2-5; 11 bases match TRBD2. This CDR3 is built from 15 residues. V trimming: 5 bases; J trimming: 5 bases; junction bases outside the gene matches: 7. Germline CDR1 reads SGHVS; CDR2 reads FNYEAQ. The CDR3 DNA reads TGTGCCAGCAGCCCCCAGCCTAGCGGGGGGGAGACCCAGTACTTC. It specifies CASSPQPSGGETQYF.

This clone has a single count. This chain connects TRBV27 to TRBJ2-7, with D possibly matching TRBD2 (6 bases). The CDR3 spans 13 residues. CDR1 MNHEY and CDR2 SMNVEV come from the germline V gene (reference sequence). V was trimmed by 5 bases and J by 3 bases, leaving 11 bases between them. The CDR3 region has the DNA TGTGCCAGCAGTCCCCGGGGAGGCTACGAGCAGTACTTC. Protein: CASSPRGGYEQYF.

This clone was counted once. V is TRBV18 and J is TRBJ1-1, with a weak D call TRBD1 (5 bases). The length of the CDR3 is 15 residues. CDR1 and CDR2 (germline): KGHSH, LQKENI. V was shortened by 3 bases and J by 0 bases, with 11 bases between the two germline ends. The chain's CDR3 is CASSPAGLMNTEAFF. The CDR3 DNA reads as TGTGCCAGCTCACCGGCGGGACTCATGAACACTGAAGCTTTCTTT.

Here the CDR3 DNA reads TGTGCCAGCAGCCAAGGGATAGTCACCGCGGATGAGCAGTTCTTC. It specifies CASSQGIVTADEQFF. The rearrangement uses TRBV3-1 (or the pseudogene TRBV3-2) and TRBJ2-1; D remains unclear. The CDR3 is 15 amino acids. The V and J ends lost 1 base and 8 bases respectively, with 15 bases between them. The germline CDR1 and CDR2 sequences are LGHDT and YNNKEL (reference sequence).

The chain links TRBV6-5 to TRBJ2-3, with D tentatively TRBD1 (5 bases). The CDR3 is 15 amino acids. The V end lost 2 bases, the J end lost 0 bases, and 9 bases lay between the germline ends. CDR1 is MNHEY and CDR2 is SVGAGI in the germline V gene. For the CDR3, the DNA is TGTGCCAGCAGTTACGACAGTTCAAGCACAGATACGCAGTATTTT. Its translation: CASSYDSSSTDTQYF.

The V call is TRBV6-5, the J call TRBJ2-5; 7 bases are a match to TRBD1. The germline V gene has CDR1 MNHEY and CDR2 SVGAGI. The CDR3 extends over 15 amino acids. Losses at the gene ends were 6 bases for V and 1 base for J; bases not matched to a gene: 8. CDR3 region: CASSRTGDSQETQYF. The CDR3 DNA reads as TGTGCCAGCAGCCGGACAGGTGACTCCCAAGAGACCCAGTACTTC.

This chain connects TRBV19 to TRBJ1-5, with D unresolved. The V end was cut by 5 bases, the J end by 7 bases, with 15 bases between. This CDR3 has 14 residues. Germline loops: CDR1 LNHDA, CDR2 SQIVND (reference sequence). This CDR3 is CASSHRRVEQPQHF. Written as DNA, the CDR3 is TGTGCCAGTAGTCATCGGAGGGTGGAGCAGCCCCAGCATTTT.

This clone was observed a handful of times. The V and J genes are TRBV24-1 and TRBJ2-3; a weak D match, TRBD2 (6 bases). This CDR3 comprises 14 residues. CDR1 KGHDR and CDR2 SFDVKD come from the germline V gene. Deletions cut 3 bases from V and 2 bases from J, with 8 bases between. The CDR3 protein is CATSDRGSTDTQYF. The CDR3 DNA reads TGTGCCACCAGTGATCGGGGGTCCACAGATACGCAGTATTTT.